This T cell receptor (beta chain) was profiled in a study of blood T cell repertoires in COVID-19. Overall study context: Material from acute and convalescent COVID-19 was sourced from the United States, Italy and Spain. Sources were T cells, B-cell-depleted T cells, or PBMCs; the material itself was cDNA or gDNA.

This CDR3 is built from 14 residues. From germline, CDR1 is SEHNR and CDR2 FQNEAQ (reference sequence). The V end was cut by 3 bases, the J end by 3 bases, with 11 bases between. Original data processing: Using reference gene primer amplification, nucleated cell counts were estimated. Libraries were prepared by immunoSEQ multiplex PCR; TCRdb keeps only in-frame clonotypes and omits some of them. V, J and clone size are those of that table, while D and trimming were read from the DNA. The table shows about 270,000 clones, with approximately 89% occurring only once. Sequenced material: peripheral blood. The genes are TRBV7-9 and TRBJ2-5, with D possibly matching TRBD2 (5 bases). This TCR was recovered from a woman aged 45-65 years with acute or convalescent COVID-19. CDR3 residues: CASSFLYGKETQYF. The CDR3 nucleotides are TGTGCCAGCAGCTTCTTATACGGGAAAGAGACCCAGTACTTC.